The 8 T cell receptor beta chains below all came from one sample that was sequenced in a study of cytomegalovirus exposure and HLA in healthy donors. Sequenced by immunoSEQ multiplex PCR; TCRdb stores in-frame clones only, minus some. The sample includes some 110,000 clones, more than 85% seen only once; the top ten take around 4.5%. The source material was PBMCs. The source of these receptors is a man younger than 35 in good health and CMV-seropositive.

This clone was seen a handful of times. CDR3 DNA sequence: TGTGCCAGCAGTGAATTGGACGGGGGGGCCTACAATGAGCAGTTCTTC. Amino acids: CASSELDGGAYNEQFF. The gene calls are TRBV6-1 and TRBJ2-1; 8 bases fit TRBD2. Trimming cost V 2 bases and J 2 bases; bases outside gene matches: 5. Germline CDR1 MNHNS, CDR2 SASEGT. The CDR3 has 16 residues.

The CDR3 spells CASSNRDRGMEQFF. The DNA for the CDR3 is TGCGCCAGCAGTAACCGGGACAGGGGGATGGAGCAGTTCTTC. The chain carries TRBV10-1 and TRBJ2-1, with 11 bases identical to TRBD1. The V and J ends lost 5 bases and 10 bases, in that order; junction bases with no gene match: 7. Germline values: CDR1 WNHNN, CDR2 SYGVQD (reference sequence). The CDR3 extends over 14 amino acids.

The V gene is TRBV7-9, the J gene TRBJ2-7, with a possible D match to TRBD1 (5 bases). This CDR3 is 11 amino acids long. The germline V gene has CDR1 SEHNR and CDR2 FQNEAQ (reference sequence). V lost 1 base, J lost 10 bases, and 8 bases lay in between. This CDR3 reads CASSLVGHQYF. The DNA for the CDR3 is TGTGCCAGCAGCTTAGTTGGACACCAGTACTTC. Supplemented by reference TRBV7-9 and TRBJ2-7, the full variable domain reads DTGVSQNPRHKITKRGQNVTFRCDPISEHNRLYWYRQTLGQGPEFLTYFQNEAQLEKSRLLSDRFSAERPKGSFSTLEIQRTEQGDSAMYLCASSLVGHQYFGPGTRLTVT.

This chain joins TRBV6-1 and TRBJ2-7; 9 bases align to TRBD1. Germline values: CDR1 MNHNS, CDR2 SASEGT. The V and J ends lost 2 bases and 2 bases, in that order; junction bases with no gene match: 4. The CDR3 is 15 amino acids. The CDR3, as DNA: TGTGCCAGCAGTGAACCCGGGACAGGGACCTACGAGCAGTACTTC. Protein product: CASSEPGTGTYEQYF.

The rearrangement links TRBV11-3 to TRBJ2-1; TRBD1 might be the D (7 bases). Germline assignment: CDR1 SGHNT and CDR2 YENEEA. CDR3 length: 15 residues. The V and J ends lost 5 bases and 5 bases respectively, with 16 bases between them. CDR3 loop: CASSRGGGTDNEQFF. CDR3 sequence (DNA): TGTGCCAGCAGCCGAGGAGGGGGCACCGACAATGAGCAGTTCTTC.

The rearrangement joins TRBV25-1 to TRBJ1-1; 9 nucleotides match TRBD1. CDR1 and CDR2 from the germline V gene are MGHDK and SYGVNS. V dropped 3 bases and J dropped 6; count of bases not matched to a gene: 11. The CDR3 has 16 amino acids. The CDR3, as DNA: TGTGCCAGCAGTGACCAAGGACAGGGGAGGGGAGCTGAAGCTTTCTTT. Its translation is CASSDQGQGRGAEAFF. The whole variable domain, filled in from reference TRBV25-1 and TRBJ1-1, reads EADIYQTPRYLVIGTGKKITLECSQTMGHDKMYWYQQDPGMELHLIHYSYGVNSTEKGDLSSESTVSRIRTEHFPLTLESARPSHTSQYLCASSDQGQGRGAEAFFGQGTRLTVV.

The chain combines TRBV7-9 with TRBJ1-1; 8 bases match TRBD1. V gave up 0 bases and J gave up 4 bases; unmatched junction bases: 1. The CDR3 loop spans 14 amino acids. Germline V CDR1 and CDR2: SEHNR, FQNEAQ (reference sequence). The CDR3 nucleotides are TGTGCCAGCAGCTTAGCAACAGGGGGCACTGAAGCTTTCTTT. The encoded protein is CASSLATGGTEAFF.

This clone has more than one count but fewer than ten. The J gene is TRBJ1-2, the V gene TRBV6-4, with 9 nucleotides matching TRBD1. Germline CDR1 and CDR2: MRHNA and SNTAGT. The V and J ends lost 3 bases and 4 bases, in that order; junction bases with no gene match: 6. The CDR3 has 15 amino acids. The CDR3: CASSETGTGTYGYTF. The CDR3 bases are TGTGCCAGCAGTGAGACCGGGACAGGGACCTATGGCTACACCTTC.